This paragraph reports one TCR beta chain. It was with 60 Vbeta and 13 Jbeta primers that the PCR ran. Libraries were prepared by immunoSEQ multiplex PCR; TCRdb keeps only in-frame clonotypes and omits some of them. The sample contains 110,000 to 150,000 clones, around 80% of which appear only once. CDR1 and CDR2 (germline): MNHNY, SVGAGI (reference sequence). The CDR3 spans 15 residues. J was trimmed by 1 base and V by 6 bases; bases with no gene match: 4. The sample is drawn from a study of cytomegalovirus exposure and HLA in healthy donors. J is TRBJ2-2 and V is TRBV6-6, with 8 bases that match TRBD2. Input material: PBMCs. This receptor was obtained from a female donor in good health and CMV-seronegative. The CDR3 bases are TGTGCCAGCAGGGGTAGCGGGAAGAACACCGGGGAGCTGTTTTTT. Protein sequence: CASRGSGKNTGELFF.